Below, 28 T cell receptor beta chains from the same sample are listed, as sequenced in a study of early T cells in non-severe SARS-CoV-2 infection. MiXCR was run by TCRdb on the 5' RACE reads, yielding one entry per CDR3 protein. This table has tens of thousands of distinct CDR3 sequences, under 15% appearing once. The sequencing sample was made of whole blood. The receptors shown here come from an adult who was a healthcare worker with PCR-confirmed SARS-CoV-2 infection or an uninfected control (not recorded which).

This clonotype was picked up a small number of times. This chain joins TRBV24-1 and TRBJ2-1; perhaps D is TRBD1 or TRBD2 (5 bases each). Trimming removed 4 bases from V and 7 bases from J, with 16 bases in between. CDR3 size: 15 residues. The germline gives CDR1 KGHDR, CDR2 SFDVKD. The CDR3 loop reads CATSDPPRGLNEQFF. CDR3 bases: TGTGCCACCAGTGACCCACCCCGGGGCTTGAATGAGCAGTTCTTC.

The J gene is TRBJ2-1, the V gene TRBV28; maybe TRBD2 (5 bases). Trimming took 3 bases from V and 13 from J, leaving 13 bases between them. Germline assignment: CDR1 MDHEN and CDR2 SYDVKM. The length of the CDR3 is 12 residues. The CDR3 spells CASSLSGASQFF. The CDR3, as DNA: TGTGCCAGCAGTTTGAGCGGTGCCAGTCAGTTCTTC.

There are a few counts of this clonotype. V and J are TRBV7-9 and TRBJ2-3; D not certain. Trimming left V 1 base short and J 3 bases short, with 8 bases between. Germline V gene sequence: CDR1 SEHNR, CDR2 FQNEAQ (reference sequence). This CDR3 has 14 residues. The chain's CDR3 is CASSLERATDTQYF. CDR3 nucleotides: TGTGCCAGCAGCTTAGAACGGGCGACAGATACGCAGTATTTT.

As DNA, the CDR3 is TGTGCCAGCAGTGAACGGCCTAGGGGAGACCGCCAAGAGACCCAGTACTTC. Its protein is CASSERPRGDRQETQYF. This chain connects TRBV6-1 to TRBJ2-5; D possibly matches TRBD1 or TRBD2 (5 bases each). V was trimmed by 2 bases and J by 1 base, leaving 17 bases between them. Germline V gives CDR1 MNHNS, CDR2 SASEGT. The CDR3 loop spans 17 amino acids.

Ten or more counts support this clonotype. CDR3 DNA: TGTGCCAGCAGCCAGCATTCCCTAGCTCACAAAAACATTCAGTACTTC. Translating gives CASSQHSLAHKNIQYF. This chain joins TRBV3-1 and TRBJ2-4, with D perhaps TRBD2 (5 bases). This CDR3 comprises 16 residues. CDR1 LGHDT and CDR2 YNNKEL come from the germline V gene (reference sequence). The V gene lost 3 bases and the J gene lost 3 bases, with 15 bases spanning the gap.

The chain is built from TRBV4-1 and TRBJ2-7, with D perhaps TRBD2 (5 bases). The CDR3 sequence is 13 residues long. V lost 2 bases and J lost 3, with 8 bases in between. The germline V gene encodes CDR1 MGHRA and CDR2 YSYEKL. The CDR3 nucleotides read TGCGCCAGCAGCCAACTAGCCGACTACGAGCAGTACTTC. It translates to CASSQLADYEQYF.

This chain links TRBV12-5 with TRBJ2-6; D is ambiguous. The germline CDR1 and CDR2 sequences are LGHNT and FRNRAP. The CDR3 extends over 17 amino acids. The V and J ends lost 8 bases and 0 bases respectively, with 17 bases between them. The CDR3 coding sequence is TGTGCTAGTTGCTCGAGGACGTTTAGCTCTGGGGCCAACGTCCTGACTTTC. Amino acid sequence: CASCSRTFSSGANVLTF.

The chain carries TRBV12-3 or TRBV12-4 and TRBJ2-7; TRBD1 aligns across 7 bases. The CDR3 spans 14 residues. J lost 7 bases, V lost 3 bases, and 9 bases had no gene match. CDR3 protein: CASSFPDRAGEQYF. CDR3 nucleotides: TGTGCCAGCAGTTTCCCCGACAGGGCAGGGGAGCAGTACTTC.

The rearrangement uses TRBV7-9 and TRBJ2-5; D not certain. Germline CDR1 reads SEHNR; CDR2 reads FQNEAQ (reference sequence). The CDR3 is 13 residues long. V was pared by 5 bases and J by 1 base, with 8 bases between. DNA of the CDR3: TGTGCCAGCAGCGTCATACCCCAAGAGACCCAGTACTTC. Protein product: CASSVIPQETQYF.

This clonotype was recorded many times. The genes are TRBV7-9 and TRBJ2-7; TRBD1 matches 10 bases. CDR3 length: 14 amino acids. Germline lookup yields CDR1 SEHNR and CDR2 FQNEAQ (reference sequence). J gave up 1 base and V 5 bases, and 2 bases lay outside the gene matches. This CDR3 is CASSEGQGSYEQYF. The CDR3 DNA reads TGTGCCAGCAGCGAGGGACAGGGGTCCTACGAGCAGTACTTC.

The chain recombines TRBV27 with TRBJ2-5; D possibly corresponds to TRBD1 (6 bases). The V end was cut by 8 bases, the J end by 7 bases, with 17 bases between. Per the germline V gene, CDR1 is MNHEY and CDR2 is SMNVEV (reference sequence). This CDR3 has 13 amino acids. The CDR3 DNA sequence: TGTGCCAGCGGGGCAGGGGAGCAGGGGACCCAGTACTTC. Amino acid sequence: CASGAGEQGTQYF.

This CDR3 reads CASSGTGGAYQPQHF. In DNA form, the CDR3 reads TGTGCCAGCAGCGGCACAGGGGGCGCGTATCAGCCCCAGCATTTT. This chain links TRBV2 with TRBJ1-5, with 9 nucleotides matching TRBD1. CDR3 length equals 15 residues. From germline, CDR1 is SNHLY and CDR2 FYNNEI. V lost 6 bases, J lost 5 bases, and 8 bases stayed unmatched.

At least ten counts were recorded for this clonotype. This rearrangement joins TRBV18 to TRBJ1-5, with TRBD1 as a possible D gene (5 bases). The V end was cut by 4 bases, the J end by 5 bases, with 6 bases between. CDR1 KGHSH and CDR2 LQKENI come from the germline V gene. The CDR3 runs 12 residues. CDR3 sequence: CASSLTDQPQHF. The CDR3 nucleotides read TGTGCCAGCTCACTGACAGATCAGCCCCAGCATTTT.

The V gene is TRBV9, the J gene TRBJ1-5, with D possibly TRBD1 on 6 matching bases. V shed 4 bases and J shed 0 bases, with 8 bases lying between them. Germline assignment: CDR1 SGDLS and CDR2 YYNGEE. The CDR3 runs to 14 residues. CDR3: CASSPDSSNQPQHF. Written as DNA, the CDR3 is TGTGCCAGCAGCCCGGACAGTAGCAATCAGCCCCAGCATTTT.

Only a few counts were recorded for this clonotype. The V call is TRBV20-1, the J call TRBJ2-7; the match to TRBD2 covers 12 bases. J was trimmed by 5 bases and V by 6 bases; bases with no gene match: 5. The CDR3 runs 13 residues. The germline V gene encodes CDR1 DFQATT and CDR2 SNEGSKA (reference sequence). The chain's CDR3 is CSARLAGAHEQYF. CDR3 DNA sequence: TGCAGTGCGCGACTAGCGGGAGCCCACGAGCAGTACTTC.

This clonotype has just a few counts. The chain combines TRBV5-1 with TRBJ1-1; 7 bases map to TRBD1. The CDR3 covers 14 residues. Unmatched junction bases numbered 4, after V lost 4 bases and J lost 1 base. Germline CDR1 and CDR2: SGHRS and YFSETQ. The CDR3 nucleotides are TGCGCCAGCAGCACCAGACAGGGGAACACTGAAGCTTTCTTT. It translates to CASSTRQGNTEAFF.

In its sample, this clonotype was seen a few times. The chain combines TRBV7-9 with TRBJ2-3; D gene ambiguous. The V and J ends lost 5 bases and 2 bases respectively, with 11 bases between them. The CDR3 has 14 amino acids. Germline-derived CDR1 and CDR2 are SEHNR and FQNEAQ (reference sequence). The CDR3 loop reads CASSPVWDTDTQYF. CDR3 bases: TGTGCCAGCAGCCCTGTCTGGGACACAGATACGCAGTATTTT.

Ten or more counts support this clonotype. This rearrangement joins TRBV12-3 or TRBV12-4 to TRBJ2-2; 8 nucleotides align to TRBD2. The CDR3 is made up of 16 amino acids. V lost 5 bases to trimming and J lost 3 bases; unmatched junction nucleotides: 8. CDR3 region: CASSPLAAPYTGELFF. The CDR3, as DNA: TGTGCCAGCAGTCCACTAGCGGCCCCTTACACCGGGGAGCTGTTTTTT.

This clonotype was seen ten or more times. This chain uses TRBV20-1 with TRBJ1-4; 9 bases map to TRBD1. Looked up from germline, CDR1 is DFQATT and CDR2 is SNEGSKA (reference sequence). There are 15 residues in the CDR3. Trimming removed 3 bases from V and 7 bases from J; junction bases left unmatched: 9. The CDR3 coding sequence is TGCAGTGCTAGCGAGACCGGGACAGGGATTGAAAAACTGTTTTTT. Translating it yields CSASETGTGIEKLFF.

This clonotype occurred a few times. DNA for the CDR3: TGTGCCAGCAGCGAGGCCCCAAGTTCGGAGCAGTACTTC. Protein: CASSEAPSSEQYF. This chain connects TRBV9 to TRBJ2-7, with D hard to call. Per germline, CDR1 SGDLS and CDR2 YYNGEE. Trimming left V 3 bases short and J 7 bases short, with 14 bases between. The CDR3 extends over 13 amino acids.

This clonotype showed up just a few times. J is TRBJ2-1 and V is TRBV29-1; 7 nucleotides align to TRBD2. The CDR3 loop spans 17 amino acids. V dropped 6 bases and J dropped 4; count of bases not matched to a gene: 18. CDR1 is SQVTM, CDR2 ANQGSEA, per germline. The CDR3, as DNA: TGCAGCGTCCTTGGAGTCCAAGCGGGAAGACTATACAATGAGCAGTTCTTC. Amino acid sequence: CSVLGVQAGRLYNEQFF.

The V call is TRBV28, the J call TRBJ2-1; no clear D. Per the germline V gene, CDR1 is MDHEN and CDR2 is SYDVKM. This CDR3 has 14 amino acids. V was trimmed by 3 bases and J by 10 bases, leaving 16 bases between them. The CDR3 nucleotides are TGTGCCAGCAGTTTTTCCGGGTCGAACGGGGAGCAGTTCTTC. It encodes CASSFSGSNGEQFF.

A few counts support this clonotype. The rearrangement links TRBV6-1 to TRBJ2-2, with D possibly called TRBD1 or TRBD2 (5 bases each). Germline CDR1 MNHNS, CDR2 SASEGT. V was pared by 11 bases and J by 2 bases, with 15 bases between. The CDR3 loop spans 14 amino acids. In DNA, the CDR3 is TGTGCCGCCCGGCCTGGGGGTAACACCGGGGAGCTGTTTTTT. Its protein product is CAARPGGNTGELFF.

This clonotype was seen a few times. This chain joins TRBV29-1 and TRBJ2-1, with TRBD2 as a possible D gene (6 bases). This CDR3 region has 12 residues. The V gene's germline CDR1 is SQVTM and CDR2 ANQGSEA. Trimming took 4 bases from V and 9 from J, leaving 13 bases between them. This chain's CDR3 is CSVGGEYGEQFF. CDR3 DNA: TGCAGCGTTGGGGGGGAGTATGGTGAGCAGTTCTTC.

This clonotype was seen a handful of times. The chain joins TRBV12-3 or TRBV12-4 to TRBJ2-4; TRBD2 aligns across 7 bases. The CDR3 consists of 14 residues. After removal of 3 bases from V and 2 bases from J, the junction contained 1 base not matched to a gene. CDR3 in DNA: TGTGCCAGCAGTTTGGGGGGGTCCAAAAACATTCAGTACTTC. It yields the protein CASSLGGSKNIQYF.

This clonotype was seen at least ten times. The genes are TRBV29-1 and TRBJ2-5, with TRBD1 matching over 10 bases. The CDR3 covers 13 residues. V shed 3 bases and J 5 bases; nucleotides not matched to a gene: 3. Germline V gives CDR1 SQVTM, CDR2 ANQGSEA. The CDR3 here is CSVDDRGRETQYF. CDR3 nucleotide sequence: TGCAGCGTTGATGACAGGGGGCGGGAGACCCAGTACTTC. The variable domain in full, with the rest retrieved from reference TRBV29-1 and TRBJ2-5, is SAVISQKPSRDICQRGTSLTIQCQVDSQVTMMFWYRQQPGQSLTLIATANQGSEATYESGFVIDKFPISRPNLTFSTLTVSNMSPEDSSIYLCSVDDRGRETQYFGPGTRLLVL.

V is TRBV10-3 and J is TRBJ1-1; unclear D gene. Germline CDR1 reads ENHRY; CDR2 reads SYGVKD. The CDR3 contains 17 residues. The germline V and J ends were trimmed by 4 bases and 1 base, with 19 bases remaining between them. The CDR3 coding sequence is TGTGCCATCAGTGGAGGGCGGAAAGTAGACTCGAACACTGAAGCTTTCTTT. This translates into CAISGGRKVDSNTEAFF.

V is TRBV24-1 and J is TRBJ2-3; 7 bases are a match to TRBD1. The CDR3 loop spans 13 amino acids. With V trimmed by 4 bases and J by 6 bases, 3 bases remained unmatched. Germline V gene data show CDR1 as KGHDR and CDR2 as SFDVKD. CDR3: CATSETGEDTQYF. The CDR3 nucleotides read TGTGCCACCAGTGAAACAGGGGAGGATACGCAGTATTTT.